Listed here are 17 T cell receptor beta chains from one sample, sequenced in a study of regulatory T cells in long-lasting Graves disease. The time point denotes: newly diagnosed GD, antithyroid drugs for less than 3 months. There was RNA extracted from PBMCs, and the TCR library was made from it. The TCR beta library used iRepertoire HTBI primers with Arm-PCR amplification of CDR3. TCRdb independently ran MiXCR on the multiplex PCR reads; one entry per CDR3 protein. Here the sample spans 350,000 to 450,000 distinct CDR3 sequences, around 15% being singletons. In addition, the sample was reused for a study of T cells in Graves' hyperthyroidism and ophthalmopathy.

The sample consisted of peripheral blood mononuclear cells (PBMCs), taken at new diagnosis, from a patient treated with antithyroid drugs. Every receptor here comes from a man aged 35 to 55 with Graves disease.

The sample holds many counts of this clonotype. This chain connects TRBV28 to TRBJ2-5; tentatively, D is TRBD1 (7 bases). The germline gives CDR1 MDHEN, CDR2 SYDVKM. The CDR3 contains 15 residues. Deletions cut 2 bases from V and 5 bases from J, with 15 bases between. The chain's CDR3 is CASSLPQGGQETQYF. DNA of the CDR3: TGTGCCAGCAGTTTACCCCAGGGGGGTCAGGAGACCCAGTACTTC. The variable domain in full, with the rest retrieved from reference TRBV28 and TRBJ2-5, is DVKVTQSSRYLVKRTGEKVFLECVQDMDHENMFWYRQDPGLGLRLIYFSYDVKMKEKGDIPEGYSVSREKKERFSLILESASTNQTSMYLCASSLPQGGQETQYFGPGTRLLVL.

This clonotype was picked up many times. The chain employs TRBV12-3 or TRBV12-4 and TRBJ1-1; D not resolved. The CDR3 consists of 13 residues. V was cut by 3 bases and J by 4 bases, with 9 bases left in between. The CDR3 DNA follows: TGTGCCAGCAGTTTTGGGAGTCTCACTGAAGCTTTCTTT. Encoded protein: CASSFGSLTEAFF.

The chain couples TRBV9 to TRBJ2-7; 7 positions agree with TRBD2. The CDR3 runs 15 residues. V shed 4 bases and J 6 bases; nucleotides not matched to a gene: 13. Germline CDR1 and CDR2: SGDLS and YYNGEE. CDR3 sequence: CASSPFGQGGSEQYF. Written as DNA, the CDR3 is TGTGCCAGCAGCCCGTTCGGTCAGGGAGGGAGCGAGCAGTACTTC.

This clonotype appeared many times. The chain joins TRBV29-1 to TRBJ2-5; the D gene is possibly TRBD1 (6 bases). The CDR3 totals 16 residues. V shed 6 bases and J shed 0 bases, with 20 bases lying between them. The germline V gene has CDR1 SQVTM and CDR2 ANQGSEA. The CDR3 here is CSVRTALDRYQETQYF. The CDR3 DNA sequence: TGCAGCGTCCGAACCGCTCTAGACAGGTACCAAGAGACCCAGTACTTC. Using reference TRBV29-1 and TRBJ2-5 for the parts outside the CDR3, the full variable domain is SAVISQKPSRDICQRGTSLTIQCQVDSQVTMMFWYRQQPGQSLTLIATANQGSEATYESGFVIDKFPISRPNLTFSTLTVSNMSPEDSSIYLCSVRTALDRYQETQYFGPGTRLLVL.

The sample holds many counts of this clonotype. J is TRBJ2-7 and V is TRBV20-1; perhaps D is TRBD1 or TRBD2 (5 bases each). The CDR3 has 12 amino acids. The V end was cut by 0 bases, the J end by 9 bases, with 12 bases between. Germline assignment: CDR1 DFQATT and CDR2 SNEGSKA (reference sequence). CDR3 region: CSARDRGQGQYF. The CDR3 coding sequence is TGCAGTGCTAGAGATCGAGGGCAGGGGCAGTACTTC.

This clonotype was seen repeatedly, ten times or more. V and J are TRBV11-2 and TRBJ2-3; D gene ambiguous. Germline CDR1 SGHAT, CDR2 FQNNGV. The CDR3 sequence is 14 residues long. Trimming took off 4 bases at V and 7 bases at J, with 15 bases between the two ends. CDR3 protein: CASSSAGRMHTQYF. In DNA form, the CDR3 reads TGTGCCAGCAGCTCTGCCGGACGGATGCATACGCAGTATTTT.

A note on this clonotype: This likely traces to a read error, being one base from a far larger clone. V and J are TRBV27 and TRBJ2-1; 7 bases fit TRBD2. Germline CDR1 and CDR2: MNHEY and SMNVEV (reference sequence). This CDR3 region has 16 residues. Trimming took 2 bases from V and 2 from J; bases not matched to a gene: 6. In DNA form, the CDR3 reads TGTGCCAGCAGTTTAGGAGGGCGGGGGACCTACAATGAGCAGTTCTTC. This gives the protein CASSLGGRGTYNEQFF.

Ten or more counts support this clonotype. The chain links TRBV11-2 to TRBJ2-2; TRBD1 might be the D (5 bases). The CDR3 runs 17 residues. Germline CDR1 reads SGHAT; CDR2 reads FQNNGV. Trimming left V 1 base short and J 0 bases short, with 12 bases between. The CDR3 protein is CASSLGYGATNTGELFF. The CDR3 coding sequence is TGTGCCAGCAGCTTAGGGTATGGGGCTACGAACACCGGGGAGCTGTTTTTT.

This clonotype was recorded many times. The chain combines TRBV5-1 with TRBJ1-5; D gene uncertain. V dropped 1 base and J dropped 2 bases, with 7 bases sitting between them. The CDR3 consists of 14 residues. The germline CDR1 and CDR2 sequences are SGHRS and YFSETQ. Written as DNA, the CDR3 is TGCGCCAGCAGCTTGTTTGGTGGCAATCAGCCCCAGCATTTT. This translates into CASSLFGGNQPQHF.

This clonotype was counted at least ten times. The V gene is TRBV6-2 or TRBV6-3, the J gene TRBJ1-1, with D uncertain. The V end was cut by 2 bases, the J end by 1 base, with 11 bases between. CDR1 is MNHEY and CDR2 is SVGEGT in the germline V gene. This CDR3 is 15 amino acids long. The CDR3 loop is CASSYRATGNTEAFF. Here the CDR3 DNA reads TGTGCCAGCAGTTACCGGGCGACGGGGAACACTGAAGCTTTCTTT.

This clonotype was detected many times. V usage is TRBV11-2 and J usage is TRBJ2-3, with 8 bases matching TRBD1. CDR1 is SGHAT and CDR2 is FQNNGV in the germline V gene. The CDR3 loop spans 14 amino acids. The V segment lost 1 base and the J segment 5 bases; nucleotides outside the gene matches: 2. CDR3 sequence reads: CASSLAGGEDTQYF. In DNA, the CDR3 is TGTGCCAGCAGCTTAGCAGGGGGCGAAGATACGCAGTATTTT.

The J gene is TRBJ2-1, the V gene TRBV29-1, with D uncertain. CDR1 and CDR2 from the germline V gene are SQVTM and ANQGSEA. Trimming removed 7 bases at V and 7 bases at J, with 8 bases between. The length of the CDR3 is 10 residues. CDR3 protein: CSGGPNEQFF. CDR3 sequence (DNA): TGCAGCGGAGGACCGAATGAGCAGTTCTTC.

This clonotype came up many times. The genes are TRBV28 and TRBJ1-4; D unclear. Trimming pared 3 bases from V and 2 bases from J, leaving 10 bases between. This CDR3 contains 15 residues. Per the germline V gene, CDR1 is MDHEN and CDR2 is SYDVKM. The CDR3, as DNA: TGTGCCAGCAGTTTTTGGTCAGCGACTAATGAAAAACTGTTTTTT. Encoded protein: CASSFWSATNEKLFF.

This chain uses TRBV7-9 with TRBJ2-2, with D uncertain. V lost 1 base to trimming and J lost 4 bases, with 7 bases between them. Germline loops: CDR1 SEHNR, CDR2 FQNEAQ (reference sequence). The CDR3 length is 14 residues. Written as DNA, the CDR3 is TGTGCCAGCAGCTTAGTTCAGACCACCGGGGAGCTGTTTTTT. This gives the protein CASSLVQTTGELFF. The variable domain in full, completed from reference TRBV7-9 and TRBJ2-2, reads DTGVSQNPRHKITKRGQNVTFRCDPISEHNRLYWYRQTLGQGPEFLTYFQNEAQLEKSRLLSDRFSAERPKGSFSTLEIQRTEQGDSAMYLCASSLVQTTGELFFGEGSRLTVL.

This clonotype has ten or more counts. This chain uses TRBV7-2 with TRBJ2-3; D unclear. Looked up from germline, CDR1 is SGHTA and CDR2 is FQGNSA. The CDR3 contains 15 residues. The V end was cut by 2 bases, the J end by 8 bases, with 17 bases between. CDR3 residues: CASSLNAATTSTQYF. CDR3 DNA: TGTGCCAGCAGCTTAAACGCGGCTACGACATCTACGCAGTATTTT.

This clonotype was seen a few times. This chain uses TRBV6-2 or TRBV6-3 with TRBJ1-4; no clear D. Germline-derived CDR1 and CDR2 are MNHEY and SVGEGT. Trimming removed 5 bases from V and 8 bases from J, with 9 bases in between. CDR3 length equals 12 residues. The CDR3 loop is CASSAIREKLFF. The CDR3 region has the DNA TGTGCCAGCAGTGCGATCAGGGAAAAACTGTTTTTT.

This clonotype came up many times. V and J are TRBV5-1 and TRBJ2-1; no firm D call. Deletions cut 4 bases from V and 4 bases from J, with 3 bases between. CDR1 and CDR2 (germline): SGHRS, YFSETQ. CDR3 length: 11 amino acids. The CDR3 is CASSEYNEQFF. The CDR3 coding sequence is TGCGCCAGCAGCGAATACAATGAGCAGTTCTTC.